This T cell receptor (beta chain) was sequenced for a study of shared clonotypes between healthy human individuals. TCRdb's copy holds only in-frame clones and misses some; the assay was immunoSEQ multiplex PCR. The table has hundreds of thousands of clones, roughly 70% seen once; the top ten hold 1.5% to 2%. The CDR3 consists of 15 residues. Trimming took 1 base from V and 2 from J; bases not matched to a gene: 4. CDR1 is SGHDN, CDR2 FVKESK, per germline. The study, taken as a whole, reports: Clonotype sharing among donors was expected to depend on sequencing depth.

To note about this clone: Its antigen is not known.

V and J are TRBV14 and TRBJ2-5; 7 bases align to TRBD1. Input material: memory CD4+ T cells sorted from blood. Subset noted: CD45RA-negative fraction. This sequence originates from a woman in her 30s in good health. CDR3 sequence reads: CASSQVWDRQETQYF. In nucleotides, the CDR3 is TGTGCCAGCAGCCAAGTGTGGGACAGACAAGAGACCCAGTACTTC.